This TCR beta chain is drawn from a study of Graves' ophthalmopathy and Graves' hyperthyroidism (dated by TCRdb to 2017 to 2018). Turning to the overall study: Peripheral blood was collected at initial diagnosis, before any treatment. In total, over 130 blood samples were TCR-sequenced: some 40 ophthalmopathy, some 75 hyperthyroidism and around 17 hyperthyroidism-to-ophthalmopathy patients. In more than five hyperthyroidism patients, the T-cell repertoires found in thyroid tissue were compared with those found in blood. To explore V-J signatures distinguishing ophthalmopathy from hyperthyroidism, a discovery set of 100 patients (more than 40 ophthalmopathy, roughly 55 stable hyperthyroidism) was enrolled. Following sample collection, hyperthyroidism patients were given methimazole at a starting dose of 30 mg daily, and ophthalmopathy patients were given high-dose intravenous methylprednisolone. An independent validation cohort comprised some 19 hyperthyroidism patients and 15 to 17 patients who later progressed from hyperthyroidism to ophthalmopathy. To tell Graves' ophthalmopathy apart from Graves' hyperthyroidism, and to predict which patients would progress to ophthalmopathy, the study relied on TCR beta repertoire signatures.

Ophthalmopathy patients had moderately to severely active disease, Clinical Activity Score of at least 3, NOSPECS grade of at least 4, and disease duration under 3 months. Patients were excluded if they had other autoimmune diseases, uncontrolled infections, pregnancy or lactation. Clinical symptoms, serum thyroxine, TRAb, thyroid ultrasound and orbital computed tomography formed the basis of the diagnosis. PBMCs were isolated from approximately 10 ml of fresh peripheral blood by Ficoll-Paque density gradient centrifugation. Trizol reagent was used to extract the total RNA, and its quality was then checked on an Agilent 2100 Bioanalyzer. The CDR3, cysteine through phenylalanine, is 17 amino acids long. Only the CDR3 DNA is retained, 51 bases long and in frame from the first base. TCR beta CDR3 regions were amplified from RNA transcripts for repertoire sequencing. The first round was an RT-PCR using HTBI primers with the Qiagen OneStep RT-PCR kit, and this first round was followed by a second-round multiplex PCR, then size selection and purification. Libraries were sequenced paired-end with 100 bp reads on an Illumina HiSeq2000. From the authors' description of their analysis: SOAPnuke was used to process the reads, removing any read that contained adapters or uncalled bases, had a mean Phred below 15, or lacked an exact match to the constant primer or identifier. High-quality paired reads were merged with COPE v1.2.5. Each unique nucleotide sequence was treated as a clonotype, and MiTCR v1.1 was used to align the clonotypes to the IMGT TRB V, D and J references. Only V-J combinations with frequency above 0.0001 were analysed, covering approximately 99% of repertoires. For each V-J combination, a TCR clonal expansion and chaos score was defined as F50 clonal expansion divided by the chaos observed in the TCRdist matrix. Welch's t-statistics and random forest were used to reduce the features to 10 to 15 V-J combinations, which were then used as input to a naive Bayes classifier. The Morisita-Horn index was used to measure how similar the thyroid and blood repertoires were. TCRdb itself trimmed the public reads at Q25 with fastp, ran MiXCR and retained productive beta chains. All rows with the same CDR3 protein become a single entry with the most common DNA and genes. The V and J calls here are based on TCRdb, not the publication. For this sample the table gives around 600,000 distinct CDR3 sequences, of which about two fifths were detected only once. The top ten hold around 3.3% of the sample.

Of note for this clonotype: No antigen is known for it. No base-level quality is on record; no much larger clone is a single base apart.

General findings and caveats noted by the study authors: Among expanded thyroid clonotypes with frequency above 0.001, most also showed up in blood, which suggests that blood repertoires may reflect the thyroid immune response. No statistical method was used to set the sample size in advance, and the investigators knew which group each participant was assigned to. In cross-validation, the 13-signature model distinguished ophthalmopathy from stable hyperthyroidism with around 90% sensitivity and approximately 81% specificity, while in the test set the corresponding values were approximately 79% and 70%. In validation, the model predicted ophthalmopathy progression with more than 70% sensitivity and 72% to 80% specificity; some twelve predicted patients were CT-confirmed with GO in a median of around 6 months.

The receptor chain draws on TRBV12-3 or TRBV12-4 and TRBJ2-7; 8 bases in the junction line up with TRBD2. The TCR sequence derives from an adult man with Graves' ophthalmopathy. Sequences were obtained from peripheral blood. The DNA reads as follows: TGTGCTAGTGGTTTGGTCACGGGACGGGAGGGTACCTACGAGCAGTACTTC. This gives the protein CASGLVTGREGTYEQYF.